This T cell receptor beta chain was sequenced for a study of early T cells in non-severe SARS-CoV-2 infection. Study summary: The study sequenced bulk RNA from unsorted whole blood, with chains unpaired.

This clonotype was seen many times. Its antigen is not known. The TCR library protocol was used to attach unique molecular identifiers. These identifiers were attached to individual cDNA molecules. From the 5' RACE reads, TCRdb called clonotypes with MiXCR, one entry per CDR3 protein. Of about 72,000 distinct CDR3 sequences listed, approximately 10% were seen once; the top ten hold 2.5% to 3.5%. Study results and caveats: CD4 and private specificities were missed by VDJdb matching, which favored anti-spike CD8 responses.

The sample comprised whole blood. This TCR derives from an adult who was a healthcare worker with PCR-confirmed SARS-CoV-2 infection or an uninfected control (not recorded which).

This chain's CDR3 is CASSSPGGGLADTQYF. The CDR3 DNA sequence: TGTGCCAGCAGCTCCCCCGGGGGGGGCTTGGCAGATACGCAGTATTTT. V gene TRBV13 combines with J gene TRBJ2-3; TRBD2 agrees at 8 bases. The CDR3 covers 16 residues. Unmatched junction bases numbered 10, after V lost 4 bases and J lost 4 bases. Germline CDR1 reads PRHDT; CDR2 reads FYEKMQ (reference sequence).